This is a list of T cell receptor beta chains from one sample in a study of a mutant IDH1 vaccine in newly diagnosed glioma. Using immunoSEQ multiplex PCR, the repertoire was profiled, and TCRdb retains in-frame clones only, with some absent. The data contain roughly 28,000 clones, around 80% of them singletons. No cognate antigen is known for these TCRs. The source was PBMCs, collected from a glioma patient whose treatment included an IDH1 peptide vaccine. These TCRs come from a young woman with glioma. CDR3s include the opening cysteine and the closing phenylalanine or tryptophan. Each record gives: clone size, D gene, V gene, J gene, CDR3 protein, CDR3 DNA. The D gene is left open where the match is weak. Only some rows state a clone size, as once, few, many or a class for expanded clones.

>-|-|TRBV18|TRBJ1-1
CASSPGMNTEAFF
TGTGCCAGCTCACCAGGGATGAACACTGAAGCTTTCTTT
>-|-|TRBV28|TRBJ1-2
CASMTVNYGYTF
TGTGCCAGCATGACAGTTAACTATGGCTACACCTTC
>once|TRBD1|TRBV6-6|TRBJ1-4
CASQGARNEKLFF
TGTGCCAGCCAGGGGGCTCGAAATGAAAAACTGTTTTTT
>-|TRBD2|TRBV10-3|TRBJ2-3
CTTSGGETDTQYF
TGTACCACTAGCGGGGGGGAGACAGATACGCAGTATTTT
>-|-|TRBV27|TRBJ2-5
CASSREGRETQYF
TGTGCCAGCAGTAGAGAGGGGAGGGAGACCCAGTACTTC
>-|TRBD2|TRBV4-2|TRBJ2-1
CASSQERREPNEQFF
TGTGCCAGCAGCCAAGAACGGCGGGAGCCCAATGAGCAGTTCTTC
>-|TRBD2|TRBV9|TRBJ2-2
CASSSRAAGGTGELFF
TGTGCCAGCAGCTCCAGGGCAGCGGGAGGAACCGGGGAGCTGTTTTTT
>few|-|TRBV5-1|TRBJ2-1
CASSFRTGGDPRNEQFF
TGCGCCAGCAGCTTTCGGACGGGGGGCGACCCACGGAATGAGCAGTTCTTC
>-|TRBD2|TRBV28|TRBJ2-7
CASSFSLAELSYEQYF
TGTGCCAGCAGTTTTAGCCTAGCGGAGCTTTCCTACGAGCAGTACTTC
>few|-|TRBV4-2|TRBJ1-1
CASSQAYEGHTEAFF
TGTGCCAGCAGCCAAGCGTATGAGGGCCACACTGAAGCTTTCTTT
>-|-|TRBV11-2|TRBJ1-5
CASSLGANSNQPQHF
TGTGCCAGCAGCTTAGGGGCGAATAGCAATCAGCCCCAGCATTTT
>-|-|TRBV5-1|TRBJ2-3
CASSLVLYTDTQYF
TGCGCCAGCAGCTTAGTCTTATACACAGATACGCAGTATTTT
>-|-|TRBV18|TRBJ1-6
CASSLSHPPLHF
TGTGCCAGCTCACTTTCGCATCCACCCCTCCACTTT
>-|-|TRBV5-1|TRBJ1-2
CASSLSQASNYGYTF
TGCGCCAGCAGCTTATCCCAGGCATCTAACTATGGCTACACCTTC
>few|-|TRBV28|TRBJ1-4
CASSRGGVYVRANEKLFF
TGTGCCAGCAGCCGGGGGGGGGTCTACGTACGGGCTAATGAAAAACTGTTTTTT
>-|-|TRBV11-3|TRBJ1-1
CASSRGQIGTEAFF
TGTGCCAGCAGTCGTGGACAAATCGGCACTGAAGCTTTCTTT
>-|-|TRBV7-8|TRBJ1-2
CASTFGGGGYTF
TGTGCCTCCACCTTTGGCGGCGGCGGCTACACCTTC
>-|TRBD2|TRBV6-1|TRBJ2-7
CASIPRGLAAYEQYF
TGTGCCAGCATCCCTCGGGGCCTAGCGGCCTACGAGCAGTACTTC
>-|TRBD1|TRBV4-1|TRBJ2-4
CASSQPAKGDRGAKNIQYF
TGCGCCAGCAGCCAGCCTGCCAAAGGGGACAGGGGAGCCAAAAACATTCAGTACTTC
>once|-|TRBV5-1|TRBJ2-2
CASSARGDTNTGELFF
TGCGCCAGCAGCGCCCGAGGGGACACAAACACCGGGGAGCTGTTTTTT
>-|-|TRBV6-1|TRBJ2-7
CASSEGPADYEQYF
TGTGCCAGCAGTGAAGGGCCAGCAGACTACGAGCAGTACTTC
>few|-|TRBV6-5|TRBJ1-2
CASRATYGYTF
TGTGCCAGCAGGGCGACCTATGGCTACACCTTC